The rows below give T cell receptor beta chains drawn from one sample of a study of cytomegalovirus exposure and HLA in healthy donors. Using immunoSEQ multiplex PCR, the repertoire was profiled, and TCRdb retains in-frame clones only, with some absent. The data contain a few hundred thousand clones, over 80% of them singletons. Input material: PBMCs. These receptors all come from a woman in her twenties or thirties in good health and CMV-seropositive. The conserved cysteine and the conserved F or W are not part of the CDR3 here.

j_call: TRBJ1-2; v_call: TRBV18; cdr3_aa: ASSPSSSTVNYGYT
j_call: TRBJ2-7; v_call: TRBV6-1; cdr3_aa: ASIPQGGYEQY
j_call: TRBJ1-2; v_call: TRBV5-1; cdr3_aa: ASSLELGSSLYGYT
j_call: TRBJ1-1; v_call: TRBV5-4; cdr3_aa: ALGGPVLGTEAF
j_call: TRBJ2-7; v_call: TRBV5-8; cdr3_aa: ASSLSYGTYEQY
j_call: TRBJ2-6; v_call: TRBV7-2; cdr3_aa: ASSQDGGSGANVLT
j_call: TRBJ2-3; v_call: TRBV29-1; cdr3_aa: SVDTTPQIDTQY
j_call: TRBJ2-3; v_call: TRBV29-1; cdr3_aa: SVEGAGGPDTQY
j_call: TRBJ1-1; v_call: TRBV15; cdr3_aa: ASHSRGDARLEAF
j_call: TRBJ1-5; v_call: TRBV30; cdr3_aa: AWSAGTGTRNQPQH
j_call: TRBJ2-7; v_call: TRBV9; cdr3_aa: ASSVGGSSYEQY
j_call: TRBJ2-1; v_call: TRBV5-1; cdr3_aa: ASSGSSGVNEQF
j_call: TRBJ2-3; v_call: TRBV11-2; cdr3_aa: ASSLQASGTDTQY